This TCR beta chain was observed in a study of blood T cell repertoires in COVID-19. Across the study: Nucleic acid was either cDNA or gDNA, and it came from T cells, B-cell-depleted T cells, or PBMCs.

The length of the CDR3 is 15 residues. With 2 bases clipped from V and 3 bases from J, the junction kept 3 bases outside the gene matches. In germline, CDR1 is ENHRY, CDR2 SYGVKD. Methods used by the authors: It was from reference gene primer amplification that nucleated cell counts were estimated. Measured with immunoSEQ multiplex PCR; TCRdb has only the in-frame clones, and not every one. The V and J calls and the clone size are those of that table, but D and trimming were determined from the DNA. The sample lists approximately 130,000 clones, 85% to 90% occurring once. Material: peripheral blood. The V and J genes are TRBV10-3 and TRBJ2-7; the match to TRBD2 covers 11 bases. The receptor was isolated from a man between 65 and 85 years old with active or convalescent COVID-19. The CDR3: CAISEPTSGDYEQYF. CDR3 DNA: TGTGCCATCAGTGAGCCGACTAGCGGGGACTACGAGCAGTACTTC.